This T cell receptor (beta chain) was sequenced for a study of blood T cell repertoires in COVID-19. Study summary: The United States, Italy and Spain supplied acute and convalescent COVID-19 samples. Sources were T cells, B-cell-depleted T cells, or PBMCs; the material itself was cDNA or gDNA.

Germline values: CDR1 KGHSH, CDR2 LQKENI. There are 16 residues in the CDR3. Trimming at V came to 3 bases and at J to 0 bases, leaving 6 bases not matched to a gene. The authors' processing: Using reference gene primer amplification, nucleated cell counts were estimated. TCRdb's table, derived via immunoSEQ multiplex PCR, lists solely in-frame clones and lacks some. The V and J calls and clone size were taken over from that table, and D and trimming were inferred from the DNA. The sample records under 400,000 clones, about 90% being singletons. This sequence was found in a man aged 18 to 30 with active or convalescent COVID-19. Source material: peripheral blood. The chain is built from TRBV18 and TRBJ2-3; TRBD2 agrees at 7 bases. The CDR3 protein is CASSPLGRGSTDTQYF. For the CDR3, the DNA is TGTGCCAGCTCACCCCTTGGGCGGGGGAGCACAGATACGCAGTATTTT.